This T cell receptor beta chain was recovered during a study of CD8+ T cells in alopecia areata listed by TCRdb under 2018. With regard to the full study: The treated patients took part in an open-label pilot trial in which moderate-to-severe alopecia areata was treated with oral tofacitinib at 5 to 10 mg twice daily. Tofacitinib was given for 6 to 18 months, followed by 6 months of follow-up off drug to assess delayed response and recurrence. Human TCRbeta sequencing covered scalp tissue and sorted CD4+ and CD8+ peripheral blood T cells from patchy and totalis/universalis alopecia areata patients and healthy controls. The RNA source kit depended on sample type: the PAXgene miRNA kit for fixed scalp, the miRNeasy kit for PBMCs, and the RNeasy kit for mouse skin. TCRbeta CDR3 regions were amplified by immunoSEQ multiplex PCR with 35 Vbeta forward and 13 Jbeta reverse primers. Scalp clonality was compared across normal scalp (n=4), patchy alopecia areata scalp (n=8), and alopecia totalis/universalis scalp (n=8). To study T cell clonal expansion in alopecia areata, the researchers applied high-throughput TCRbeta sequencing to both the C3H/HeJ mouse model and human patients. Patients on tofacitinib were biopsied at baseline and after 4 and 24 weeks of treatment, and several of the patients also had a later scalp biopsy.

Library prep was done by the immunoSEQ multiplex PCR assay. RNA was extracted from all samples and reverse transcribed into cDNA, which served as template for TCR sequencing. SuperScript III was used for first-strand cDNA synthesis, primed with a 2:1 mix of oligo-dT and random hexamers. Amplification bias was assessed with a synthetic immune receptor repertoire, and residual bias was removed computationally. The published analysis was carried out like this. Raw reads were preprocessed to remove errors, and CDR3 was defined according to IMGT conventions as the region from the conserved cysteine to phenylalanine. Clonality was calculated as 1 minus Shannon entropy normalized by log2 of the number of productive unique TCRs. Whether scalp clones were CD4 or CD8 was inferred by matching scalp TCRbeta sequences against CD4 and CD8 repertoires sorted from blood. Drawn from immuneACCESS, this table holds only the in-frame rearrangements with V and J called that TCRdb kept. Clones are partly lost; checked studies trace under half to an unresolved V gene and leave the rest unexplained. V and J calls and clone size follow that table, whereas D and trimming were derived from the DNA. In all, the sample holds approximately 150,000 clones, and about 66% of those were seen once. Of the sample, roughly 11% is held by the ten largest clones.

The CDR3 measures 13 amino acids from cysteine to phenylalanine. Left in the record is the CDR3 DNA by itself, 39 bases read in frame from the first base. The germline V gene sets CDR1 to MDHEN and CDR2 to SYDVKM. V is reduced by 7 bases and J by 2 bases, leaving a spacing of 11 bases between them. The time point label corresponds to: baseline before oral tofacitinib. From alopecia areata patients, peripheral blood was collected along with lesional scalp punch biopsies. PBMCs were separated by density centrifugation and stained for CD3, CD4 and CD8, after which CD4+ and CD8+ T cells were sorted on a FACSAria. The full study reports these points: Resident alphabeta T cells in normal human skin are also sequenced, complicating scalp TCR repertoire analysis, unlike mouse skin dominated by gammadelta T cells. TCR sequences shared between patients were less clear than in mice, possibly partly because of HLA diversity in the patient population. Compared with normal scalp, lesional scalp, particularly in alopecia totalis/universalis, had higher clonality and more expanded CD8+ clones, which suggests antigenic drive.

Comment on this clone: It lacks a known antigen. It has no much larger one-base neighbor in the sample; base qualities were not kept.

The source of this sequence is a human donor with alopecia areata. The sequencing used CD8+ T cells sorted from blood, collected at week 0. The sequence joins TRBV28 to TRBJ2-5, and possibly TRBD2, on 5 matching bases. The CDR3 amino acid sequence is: CASKERVQETQYF. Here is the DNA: TGTGCCAGCAAAGAGAGGGTTCAAGAGACCCAGTACTTC.